One and the same sample provided the 32 T cell receptor beta chains below, sequenced in a study of shared clonotypes between healthy human individuals. Sequencing was performed with immunoSEQ multiplex PCR; in TCRdb, only in-frame clones are kept and a portion is missing. The table shows a few million clones, with around 95% occurring only once. As defined, naive CD8 cells were CD45RO-negative and positively selected for CCR7, with terminally differentiated effector memory CD45RA+ cells excluded. The sample was naive CD8+ T cells from PBMCs. The source of these receptors is a man aged 18 to 30 in good health. Some clones in this sample may be carry-over from other donors' samples.

The CDR3 DNA sequence: TGTGCCAGCAGCCCGATTGCCCGGGGCCCCTACAATGAGCAGTTCTTC. It specifies CASSPIARGPYNEQFF. V is TRBV7-6 and J is TRBJ2-1; tentatively, D is TRBD1 or TRBD2 (5 bases each). The germline V and J ends were trimmed by 5 bases and 2 bases, with 16 bases remaining between them. Germline V gene lookup returns CDR1 SGHVS and CDR2 FNYEAQ. The CDR3 is made up of 16 amino acids. The full variable domain, in which reference TRBV7-6 and TRBJ2-1 provide the parts outside the CDR3, is GAGVSQSPRYKVTKRGQDVALRCDPISGHVSLYWYRQALGQGPEFLTYFNYEAQQDKSGLPNDRFSAERPEGSISTLTIQRTEQRDSAMYRCASSPIARGPYNEQFFGPGTRLTVL.

The CDR3 protein is CASRNERDGSLGGYTF. In DNA form, the CDR3 reads TGTGCCAGCAGGAATGAAAGGGACGGTAGTCTTGGCGGCTACACCTTC. The chain couples TRBV5-8 to TRBJ1-2; TRBD1 might be the D (5 bases). The V gene lost 5 bases and the J gene lost 8 bases, with 25 bases spanning the gap. Germline assignment: CDR1 SGHTS and CDR2 YDEGEE. The length of the CDR3 is 16 residues.

The rearrangement uses TRBV6-5 and TRBJ1-2, with D perhaps matching TRBD1 (6 bases). With 2 bases removed from V and 4 bases from J, the gap between germline ends came to 11 bases. CDR1 is MNHEY and CDR2 is SVGAGI in the germline V gene. This CDR3 region has 14 residues. The CDR3 spells CASSYATGSYGYTF. The DNA for the CDR3 is TGTGCCAGCAGTTACGCAACAGGGTCCTATGGCTACACCTTC.

The V and J genes are TRBV27 and TRBJ2-3; the D is unclear. V was trimmed by 6 bases and J by 7 bases, leaving 26 bases between them. The CDR3 extends over 17 amino acids. In germline, CDR1 is MNHEY, CDR2 SMNVEV (reference sequence). CDR3 region: CASSRPPGYPFWYTQYF. The CDR3 DNA follows: TGTGCCAGCAGCCGTCCTCCGGGTTATCCCTTCTGGTATACGCAGTATTTT.

The rearrangement links TRBV15 to TRBJ2-1; 8 nucleotides align to TRBD1. Germline CDR1 reads LNHNV; CDR2 reads YYDKDF (reference sequence). The CDR3 contains 16 residues. The V gene end was trimmed by 2 bases and the J gene end by 3 bases; junction bases not matched to a gene: 6. As DNA, the CDR3 is TGTGCCACCAGCAGATCGGATACAGGGGGCTACAATGAGCAGTTCTTC. Translating gives CATSRSDTGGYNEQFF.

The V and J genes are TRBV6-6 and TRBJ1-3, with D unclear. The CDR3 length is 13 residues. V was shortened by 5 bases and J by 6 bases, with 11 bases between the two germline ends. Per the germline V gene, CDR1 is MNHNY and CDR2 is SVGAGI (reference sequence). CDR3 amino acids: CASSTLALNTIYF. The CDR3 bases are TGTGCCAGCAGTACCCTGGCCTTAAACACCATATATTTT.

The CDR3 spells CASSPHRTATYEQYF. The CDR3 region has the DNA TGTGCCAGCAGTCCCCATCGGACTGCTACCTACGAGCAGTACTTC. This chain links TRBV28 with TRBJ2-7; weak D call: TRBD2 (5 bases). The CDR3 is 15 amino acids. Germline CDR1 reads MDHEN; CDR2 reads SYDVKM. Between the trimmed V and J ends, which lost 5 bases and 2 bases, there was a span of 16 bases.

The rearrangement links TRBV27 to TRBJ1-2; 11 bases agree with TRBD1. Germline loops: CDR1 MNHEY, CDR2 SMNVEV (reference sequence). CDR3 length: 14 amino acids. V lost 4 bases to trimming and J lost 7 bases; unmatched junction nucleotides: 5. The CDR3 spells CASSWTGGAGGYTF. CDR3 nucleotides: TGTGCCAGCAGTTGGACAGGGGGCGCCGGTGGCTACACCTTC.

The gene calls are TRBV27 and TRBJ2-7, with 11 bases identical to TRBD2. Germline CDR1 and CDR2: MNHEY and SMNVEV (reference sequence). V was pared by 5 bases and J by 6 bases, with 12 bases of the junction left unmatched. The CDR3 is 16 residues long. The CDR3 reads CASSPLKTSGIGEQYF. The DNA for the CDR3 is TGTGCCAGCAGTCCCCTTAAGACTAGCGGGATTGGCGAGCAGTACTTC.

The chain combines TRBV28 with TRBJ2-7; D is possibly TRBD2 (5 bases). V was trimmed by 3 bases and J by 0 bases, leaving 15 bases between them. The CDR3 has 16 amino acids. The germline gives CDR1 MDHEN, CDR2 SYDVKM. In DNA, the CDR3 is TGTGCCAGCAGTTTTGTCATGGAGCGGAGCTCCTACGAGCAGTACTTC. This codes for CASSFVMERSSYEQYF.

The chain uses TRBV4-2 and TRBJ2-5; D is unresolved. The better agreement between TRBJ2-7 and the DNA end casts doubt on the J call. The CDR3 has 13 amino acids. CDR1 and CDR2 (germline): LGHNA, YNFKEQ. The CDR3 here is CASSQDLAYEQYF. The CDR3, as DNA: TGTGCCAGCAGCCAAGATTTAGCCTACGAGCAGTACTTC.

This rearrangement joins TRBV30 to TRBJ1-1; D ambiguous. Germline CDR1 and CDR2: GTSNPN and SVGIG (reference sequence). This CDR3 region has 15 residues. V was shortened by 0 bases and J by 3 bases, with 14 bases between the two germline ends. The CDR3 DNA reads as TGTGCCTGGAGTGTTAAGTACGGGGAGGACACTGAAGCTTTCTTT. This encodes CAWSVKYGEDTEAFF.

Only one count was recorded for this clone. The sample contains more than one DNA sequence encoding this CDR3. The V and J genes are TRBV9 and TRBJ2-1; no reliable D call. Germline V lookup: CDR1 SGDLS, CDR2 YYNGEE. This CDR3 contains 13 residues. V was cut by 2 bases and J by 6 bases, with 9 bases left in between. The CDR3 protein is CASSVPGVNEQFF. The CDR3 DNA reads TGTGCCAGCAGCGTGCCTGGGGTCAATGAGCAGTTCTTC.

The genes are TRBV5-4 and TRBJ2-1; unclear D gene. CDR1 and CDR2 from the germline V gene are SGHNT and YYREEE (reference sequence). V was clipped by 4 bases and J by 6 bases, with 14 bases between them. The CDR3 consists of 14 residues. The CDR3 region has the DNA TGTGCCAGCAGCAACGCGGATGGCGGCAATGAGCAGTTCTTC. This encodes CASSNADGGNEQFF. The full variable domain, with the rest looked up from reference TRBV5-4 and TRBJ2-1, is ETGVTQSPTHLIKTRGQQVTLRCSSQSGHNTVSWYQQALGQGPQFIFQYYREEENGRGNFPPRFSGLQFPNYSSELNVNALELDDSALYLCASSNADGGNEQFFGPGTRLTVL.

The rearrangement uses TRBV29-1 and TRBJ1-2; D ambiguous. Trimming pared 1 base from V and 7 bases from J, leaving 7 bases between. The CDR3 has 11 residues. Per germline, CDR1 SQVTM and CDR2 ANQGSEA. The CDR3 DNA sequence: TGCAGCGTTGAAGGGGGTGCTGGCTACACCTTC. This sequence encodes CSVEGGAGYTF.

In this sample, this clone turned up once. This chain uses TRBV13 with TRBJ1-1; D is uncertain. The V gene lost 5 bases and the J gene lost 6 bases, with 10 bases spanning the gap. Looked up from germline, CDR1 is PRHDT and CDR2 is FYEKMQ (reference sequence). CDR3 length equals 12 residues. CDR3 sequence: CASSPRRAEAFF. The CDR3 coding sequence is TGTGCCAGCAGCCCCCGTCGGGCTGAAGCTTTCTTT.

The chain uses TRBV10-2 and TRBJ2-1; 9 positions agree with TRBD2. This CDR3 has 14 residues. J was trimmed by 3 bases and V by 6 bases; bases with no gene match: 3. Germline V lookup: CDR1 WSHSY, CDR2 SAAADI. The chain's CDR3 is CASRPSGNYNEQFF. The CDR3 nucleotides are TGCGCCAGCAGGCCTAGCGGGAACTACAATGAGCAGTTCTTC.

The chain links TRBV28 to TRBJ2-1; 14 bases are shared with TRBD2. The junction had 8 bases not matched to a gene; V was cut back by 4 bases and J by 0 bases. Germline CDR1 reads MDHEN; CDR2 reads SYDVKM. The length of the CDR3 is 19 residues. The CDR3 is CASSSRTSGRFTSYNEQFF. Written as DNA, the CDR3 is TGTGCCAGCAGTTCGAGGACTAGCGGGAGGTTTACCTCCTACAATGAGCAGTTCTTC. Variable domain in full (rest from reference TRBV28 and TRBJ2-1): DVKVTQSSRYLVKRTGEKVFLECVQDMDHENMFWYRQDPGLGLRLIYFSYDVKMKEKGDIPEGYSVSREKKERFSLILESASTNQTSMYLCASSSRTSGRFTSYNEQFFGPGTRLTVL.

The CDR3 loop is CASSSTKGGMNTEAFF. CDR3 sequence (DNA): TGCGCCAGCAGCTCTACTAAAGGGGGAATGAACACTGAAGCTTTCTTT. This chain connects TRBV5-1 to TRBJ1-1, with D tentatively TRBD1 (6 bases). This CDR3 has 16 residues. V was cut by 3 bases and J by 0 bases, with 15 bases left in between. Looked up from germline, CDR1 is SGHRS and CDR2 is YFSETQ.

The chain uses TRBV19 and TRBJ2-5; perhaps TRBD2 as D (6 bases). The germline V gene encodes CDR1 LNHDA and CDR2 SQIVND (reference sequence). The V gene lost 2 bases and the J gene lost 2 bases, with 12 bases spanning the gap. The CDR3 is 15 amino acids. CDR3 nucleotides: TGTGCCAGTAGTATACGCGGGACCTTTCAAGAGACCCAGTACTTC. It is translated as CASSIRGTFQETQYF.

The gene calls are TRBV10-3 and TRBJ2-2; 9 nucleotides agree with TRBD2. After removal of 4 bases from V and 6 bases from J, the junction contained 6 bases not matched to a gene. This CDR3 has 15 residues. Looked up from germline, CDR1 is ENHRY and CDR2 is SYGVKD. CDR3 coding DNA: TGTGCCATCAGTGTTAGCGGGAGTGTGGCCGGGGAGCTGTTTTTT. Its translation is CAISVSGSVAGELFF.

This chain links TRBV30 with TRBJ2-7; 10 nucleotides agree with TRBD1. Losses at the gene ends were 3 bases for V and 3 bases for J; bases not matched to a gene: 2. Per germline, CDR1 GTSNPN and CDR2 SVGIG (reference sequence). The CDR3 sequence is 13 residues long. The CDR3 loop reads CAWRTGGGYEQYF. CDR3 DNA sequence: TGTGCCTGGAGGACAGGGGGCGGCTACGAGCAGTACTTC. The full variable domain, completed using reference TRBV30 and TRBJ2-7, is SQTIHQWPATLVQPVGSPLSLECTVEGTSNPNLYWYRQAAGRGLQLLFYSVGIGQISSEVPQNLSASRPQDRQFILSSKKLLLSDSGFYLCAWRTGGGYEQYFGPGTRLTVT.

This clone occurred once. The gene calls are TRBV28 and TRBJ2-3; D remains ambiguous. CDR3 length: 13 amino acids. Trimming took off 6 bases at V and 5 bases at J, with 12 bases between the two ends. The V gene's germline CDR1 is MDHEN and CDR2 SYDVKM. The CDR3 region is CASSILRGDTQYF. CDR3 in DNA: TGTGCCAGCAGCATCCTTCGCGGAGATACGCAGTATTTT.

This sequence joins TRBV30 and TRBJ1-3, with TRBD1 matching over 7 bases. The CDR3 covers 14 residues. Germline-derived CDR1 and CDR2 are GTSNPN and SVGIG (reference sequence). V was pared by 0 bases and J by 8 bases, with 7 bases of the junction left unmatched. This chain's CDR3 is CAWSVRTGPHTIYF. The CDR3 bases are TGTGCCTGGAGTGTCCGGACAGGCCCTCACACCATATATTTT.

The chain carries TRBV30 and TRBJ2-7; D not certain. The germline CDR1 and CDR2 sequences are GTSNPN and SVGIG (reference sequence). V was clipped by 0 bases and J by 6 bases, with 12 bases between them. The CDR3 runs to 13 residues. CDR3 nucleotides: TGTGCCTGGAGTGTACTTATAGCTTCCGAGCAGTACTTC. Encoded protein: CAWSVLIASEQYF.

This clone was seen just once. The chain links TRBV7-9 to TRBJ1-2; TRBD1 agrees at 10 bases. The germline CDR1 and CDR2 sequences are SEHNR and FQNEAQ (reference sequence). The length of the CDR3 is 17 residues. After removal of 5 bases from V and 5 bases from J, the junction contained 14 bases not matched to a gene. The CDR3 here is CASSPTGDRGLRYGYTF. The CDR3 region has the DNA TGTGCCAGCAGCCCCACGGGGGACAGGGGATTACGGTATGGCTACACCTTC.

This chain connects TRBV6-1 to TRBJ2-2; D gene ambiguous. Trimming left V 6 bases short and J 2 bases short, with 7 bases between. This CDR3 region has 13 residues. Germline CDR1 MNHNS, CDR2 SASEGT. Here the CDR3 reads CASSRPNTGELFF. CDR3 coding DNA: TGTGCCAGCAGCCGTCCAAACACCGGGGAGCTGTTTTTT.

The chain has TRBV11-2 and TRBJ1-1; D may be TRBD1 (5 bases). The length of the CDR3 is 13 residues. The germline V and J ends were trimmed by 8 bases and 6 bases, with 16 bases remaining between them. The germline CDR1 and CDR2 sequences are SGHAT and FQNNGV. The CDR3 loop is CASLGVGGPEAFF. In DNA, the CDR3 is TGTGCCAGCCTGGGGGTAGGAGGACCTGAAGCTTTCTTT. Full variable domain (remainder filled in from reference TRBV11-2 and TRBJ1-1): EAGVAQSPRYKIIEKRQSVAFWCNPISGHATLYWYQQILGQGPKLLIQFQNNGVVDDSQLPKDRFSAERLKGVDSTLKIQPAKLEDSAVYLCASLGVGGPEAFFGQGTRLTVV.

About this clone itself: Distinct nucleotide sequences in the sample also encode this CDR3. The gene calls are TRBV4-1 and TRBJ1-1; no clear D gene. Trimming removed 1 base at V and 0 bases at J, with 6 bases between. Germline V gives CDR1 MGHRA, CDR2 YSYEKL. This CDR3 is 14 amino acids long. Here the CDR3 reads CASSQGGLNTEAFF. Here the CDR3 DNA reads TGCGCCAGCAGCCAAGGAGGGTTGAACACTGAAGCTTTCTTT.

This clone was seen just once. CDR3 bases: TGTGCCAGCAGTTTAGGGGTTCACAAACGAACCAATTCACCCCTCCACTTT. Translated, it gives CASSLGVHKRTNSPLHF. The chain couples TRBV28 to TRBJ1-6; D not resolved. This CDR3 region has 17 residues. Germline V gene lookup returns CDR1 MDHEN and CDR2 SYDVKM. Trimming took off 2 bases at V and 7 bases at J, with 18 bases between the two ends.

Notes on this clone: The sample contains more than one DNA sequence encoding this CDR3. J is TRBJ2-2 and V is TRBV7-9; D unresolved. The V end lost 2 bases, the J end lost 8 bases, and 6 bases lay between the germline ends. This CDR3 is 12 amino acids long. Per the germline V gene, CDR1 is SEHNR and CDR2 is FQNEAQ (reference sequence). The CDR3 here is CASSLLPGELFF. CDR3 bases: TGTGCCAGCAGCTTACTCCCGGGGGAGCTGTTTTTT.

The rearrangement joins TRBV28 to TRBJ1-5; the D gene is possibly TRBD1 (6 bases). V was pared by 7 bases and J by 4 bases, with 20 bases between. Germline CDR1 and CDR2: MDHEN and SYDVKM. The CDR3 consists of 16 residues. CDR3 in amino acids: CASNLKLGGPNQPQHF. CDR3 DNA sequence: TGTGCCAGCAACCTCAAATTGGGGGGGCCTAATCAGCCCCAGCATTTT.